This TCR beta chain derives from a study of T cell responses to AZD1222 COVID-19 vaccine. The protocol was immunoSEQ multiplex PCR, while the TCRdb copy is restricted to in-frame clones and leaves out a portion. The table records over 95,000 clones, 90% to 95% of them present only once. There are 17 residues in the CDR3. CDR1 SNHLY and CDR2 FYNNEI come from the germline V gene. Unmatched junction bases numbered 9, after V lost 0 bases and J lost 5 bases. The sequence came from an adult who received the AZD1222 COVID-19 vaccine. The chain has TRBV2 and TRBJ2-5; 10 bases line up with TRBD2. The sample consisted of peripheral blood, taken 28 days after the second AZD1222 dose. The CDR3 DNA reads as TGTGCCAGCAGTGAAGCGGTAGCGGGAGGCCCCCGGGAGACCCAGTACTTC. Its protein is CASSEAVAGGPRETQYF.